These 12 T cell receptor beta chains were sequenced from one sample in a study of T-cell memory formation after mild COVID-19. MiXCR, applied by TCRdb to the 5' RACE reads, yields one record per CDR3 protein. The sample consists of around 190,000 distinct CDR3 sequences, 15% to 20% of them appearing once. Sample: PBMCs or a T cell subset sorted from them (not recorded which). The receptors derive from a man between 18 and 35 years old who had mild COVID-19 (a few samples of this study predate the infection). Cell type and time point are not known.

The V and J genes are TRBV7-2 and TRBJ1-5; D is perhaps TRBD1 (6 bases). Germline loops: CDR1 SGHTA, CDR2 FQGNSA. There are 14 residues in the CDR3. Trimming took off 5 bases at V and 3 bases at J, with 11 bases between the two ends. The CDR3: CASSAGQSNQPQHF. DNA for the CDR3: TGTGCCAGCAGCGCCGGACAGTCCAATCAGCCCCAGCATTTT. The full variable domain, its missing parts supplied by reference TRBV7-2 and TRBJ1-5, is GAGVSQSPSNKVTEKGKDVELRCDPISGHTALYWYRQSLGQGLEFLIYFQGNSAPDKSGLPSDRFSAERTGGSVSTLTIQRTQQEDSAVYLCASSAGQSNQPQHFGDGTRLSIL.

The chain joins TRBV6-2 or TRBV6-3 to TRBJ1-2; D remains unclear. The germline CDR1 and CDR2 sequences are MNHEY and SVGEGT. The CDR3 is made up of 16 amino acids. V was clipped by 2 bases and J by 4 bases, with 17 bases between them. For the CDR3, the DNA is TGTGCCAGCAGTTACCGGCCCCGACAAGTCATCTATGGCTACACCTTC. Translating it yields CASSYRPRQVIYGYTF.

This clonotype was seen a few times. This chain joins TRBV9 and TRBJ1-3, with a possible D match to TRBD1 (6 bases). Germline lookup yields CDR1 SGDLS and CDR2 YYNGEE. This CDR3 contains 15 residues. V lost 4 bases and J 0 bases, leaving 11 bases between the germline ends. The CDR3 DNA reads as TGTGCCAGCAGCTCAGGGGCAAGCTCTGGAAACACCATATATTTT. Translation: CASSSGASSGNTIYF.

This clonotype was counted at least ten times. The rearrangement links TRBV2 to TRBJ2-7; D may be TRBD1 (6 bases). Deletions cut 8 bases from V and 3 bases from J, with 14 bases between. The CDR3 consists of 13 residues. Germline CDR1 reads SNHLY; CDR2 reads FYNNEI. CDR3 protein: CASGLQGIYEQYF. DNA for the CDR3: TGTGCCAGCGGATTACAGGGAATCTACGAGCAGTACTTC.

This clonotype was found many times. CDR3 sequence reads: CASSLRTGGSRAKNIQYF. CDR3 nucleotide sequence: TGTGCCAGCAGCCTCCGGACAGGGGGCTCCCGAGCCAAAAACATTCAGTACTTC. J is TRBJ2-4 and V is TRBV7-6; 11 bases fit TRBD1. V gave up 5 bases and J gave up 0 bases; unmatched junction bases: 9. The V gene's germline CDR1 is SGHVS and CDR2 FNYEAQ. CDR3 length: 18 residues.

The chain carries TRBV28 and TRBJ1-2; 8 bases are a match to TRBD1. V trimming: 5 bases; J trimming: 3 bases; junction bases outside the gene matches: 5. Germline V gene data show CDR1 as MDHEN and CDR2 as SYDVKM. The CDR3 spans 14 residues. CDR3 protein: CASSRTGRDYGYTF. CDR3 in DNA: TGTGCCAGCAGTAGGACAGGGAGGGACTATGGCTACACCTTC.

The table lists this clonotype with a few counts. The V gene is TRBV4-1, the J gene TRBJ2-5; a possible D gene is TRBD2 (5 bases). Trimming took 0 bases from V and 9 from J, leaving 20 bases between them. Germline-derived CDR1 and CDR2 are MGHRA and YSYEKL. The CDR3 consists of 16 residues. The DNA of the CDR3 is TGCGCCAGCAGCCAAGATCGGGGATTCGCGGTTGGAGCCCAGTACTTC. It is translated as CASSQDRGFAVGAQYF.

There are a few counts of this clonotype. V gene TRBV7-2 combines with J gene TRBJ1-2; D remains unclear. Germline values: CDR1 SGHTA, CDR2 FQGNSA. The CDR3 consists of 14 residues. The V and J ends lost 5 bases and 4 bases respectively, with 14 bases between them. The CDR3 sequence: CASSPDGATYGYTF. CDR3 DNA: TGTGCCAGCAGCCCTGATGGAGCTACCTATGGCTACACCTTC.

The chain links TRBV10-3 to TRBJ2-5, with 7 bases fitting TRBD1. Per the germline V gene, CDR1 is ENHRY and CDR2 is SYGVKD. This CDR3 comprises 13 residues. V was clipped by 10 bases and J by 3 bases; unmatched bases: 8. The CDR3 DNA reads as TGTGCCAGCAGGGGGACAGTCGAAGAGACCCAGTACTTC. This codes for CASRGTVEETQYF.

This clonotype was counted only a few times. The chain is built from TRBV20-1 and TRBJ2-3; D possibly matches TRBD1 or TRBD2 (5 bases each). V lost 2 bases and J lost 1, with 7 bases in between. The CDR3 is made up of 13 amino acids. The germline V gene has CDR1 DFQATT and CDR2 SNEGSKA (reference sequence). CDR3: CSARLGGTDTQYF. DNA for the CDR3: TGCAGTGCTAGATTGGGGGGCACAGATACGCAGTATTTT.

The rearrangement links TRBV5-1 to TRBJ2-7, with D maybe TRBD1 (6 bases). V lost 4 bases, J lost 3 bases, and 11 bases lay in between. Germline assignment: CDR1 SGHRS and CDR2 YFSETQ. This CDR3 comprises 13 residues. DNA for the CDR3: TGCGCCAGCAGCGAAAAACAGGGCTACGAGCAGTACTTC. Protein: CASSEKQGYEQYF.

CDR3 DNA: TGTGCCAGCTCCCCGACTTGGGGGGCCTATGAGCAGTTCTTC. Protein: CASSPTWGAYEQFF. The chain links TRBV18 to TRBJ2-1; D could derive from TRBD1 or TRBD2 (6 bases each). The V and J ends lost 6 bases and 8 bases respectively, with 17 bases between them. The germline gives CDR1 KGHSH, CDR2 LQKENI. This CDR3 contains 14 residues.